This T cell receptor (beta chain) was documented in a study of blood T cells in healthy people across ages. The CDR3 extends over 14 amino acids. CDR1 is SGHRS, CDR2 YFSETQ, per germline. The V end lost 0 bases, the J end lost 5 bases, and 6 bases lay between the germline ends. Donors were healthy Caucasian individuals from Russia aged roughly 6 to 90. Per-sample PBMC isolation yielded at least 6.5 million cells. Each sample provided at least 6 micrograms of extracted total RNA. A note on this clonotype: The target antigen is unknown.

Regarding the study as a whole: Reliance upon unsorted PBMCs precluded definitive naive versus antigen-experienced comparison.

The second PCR ran about 6 to 12 cycles with a sample-barcoded 5' primer and J-beta primers. Each CDR3 protein gets one entry after TCRdb re-called the 5' RACE reads with MiXCR. The table includes roughly 680,000 distinct CDR3 sequences, around 20% detected once. The clonotype was recovered from a man between 65 and 85 years old in good health. The V and J genes are TRBV5-1 and TRBJ1-6; the D is unclear. The sequenced sample consisted of blood. The CDR3 bases are TGCGCCAGCAGCTTGGTGGAGGATAATTCACCCCTCCACTTT. Amino acids: CASSLVEDNSPLHF. Full variable domain (remainder filled in from reference TRBV5-1 and TRBJ1-6): KAGVTQTPRYLIKTRGQQVTLSCSPISGHRSVSWYQQTPGQGLQFLFEYFSETQRNKGNFPGRFSGRQFSNSRSEMNVSTLELGDSALYLCASSLVEDNSPLHFGNGTRLTVT.